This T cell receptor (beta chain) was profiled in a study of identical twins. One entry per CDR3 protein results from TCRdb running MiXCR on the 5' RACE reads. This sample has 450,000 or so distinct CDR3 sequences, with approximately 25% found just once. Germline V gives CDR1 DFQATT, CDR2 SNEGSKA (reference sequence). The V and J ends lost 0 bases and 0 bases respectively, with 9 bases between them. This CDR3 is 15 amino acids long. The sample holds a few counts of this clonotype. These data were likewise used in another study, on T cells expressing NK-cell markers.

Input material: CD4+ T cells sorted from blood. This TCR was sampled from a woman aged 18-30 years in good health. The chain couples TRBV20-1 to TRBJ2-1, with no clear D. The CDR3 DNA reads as TGCAGTGCTAGAGACCCAAGGAACTCCTACAATGAGCAGTTCTTC. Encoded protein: CSARDPRNSYNEQFF.